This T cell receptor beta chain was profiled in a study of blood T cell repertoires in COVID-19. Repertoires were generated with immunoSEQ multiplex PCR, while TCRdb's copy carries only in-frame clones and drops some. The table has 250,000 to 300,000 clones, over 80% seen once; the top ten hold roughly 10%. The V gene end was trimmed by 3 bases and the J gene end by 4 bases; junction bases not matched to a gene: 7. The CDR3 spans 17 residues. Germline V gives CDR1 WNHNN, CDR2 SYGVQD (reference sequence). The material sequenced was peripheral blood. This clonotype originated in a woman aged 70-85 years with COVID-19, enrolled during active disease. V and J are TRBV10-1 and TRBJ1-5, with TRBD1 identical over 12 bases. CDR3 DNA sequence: TGCGCCAGCAGTGAATATGGGACAGGGGGCGCGAATCAGCCCCAGCATTTT. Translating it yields CASSEYGTGGANQPQHF.